Below are 14 T cell receptor beta chains sequenced from a single sample in a study of B cell selection in AIRE deficiency. The table came from immunoSEQ multiplex PCR; TCRdb's copy has only in-frame clones and leaves some out. The table records about 21,000 clones, approximately 94% of them present only once. The regulatory T cell sort gate was CD4+CD25hiCD127low/negative. The sample comprised Tregs sorted from PBMCs. The receptors come from a human donor with AIRE deficiency.

V and J are TRBV28 and TRBJ1-2; D gene ambiguous. CDR1 is MDHEN, CDR2 SYDVKM, per germline. Trimming removed 5 bases at V and 2 bases at J, with 9 bases between. The CDR3 is 13 residues long. DNA for the CDR3: TGTGCCAGCAGTGGAACGGCGAACTATGGCTACACCTTC. Translation gives CASSGTANYGYTF.

The count of this clone is one. This chain joins TRBV6-6 and TRBJ1-5; TRBD1 matches at 7 bases. The germline CDR1 and CDR2 sequences are MNHNY and SVGAGI (reference sequence). The CDR3 extends over 14 amino acids. Trimming removed 4 bases from V and 6 bases from J; junction bases left unmatched: 6. In DNA, the CDR3 is TGTGCCAGCAGTTCCAGGGGGGCTGGTCAGCCCCAGCATTTT. The encoded protein is CASSSRGAGQPQHF.

This clone turned up a few times. The rearrangement links TRBV2 to TRBJ2-7, with 8 bases matching TRBD2. CDR1 SNHLY and CDR2 FYNNEI come from the germline V gene. The V and J ends lost 8 bases and 3 bases, in that order; junction bases with no gene match: 9. The CDR3 spans 14 residues. DNA of the CDR3: TGTGCCAGCCTGACCGGGAGGGGGGACTACGAGCAGTACTTC. Its translation: CASLTGRGDYEQYF.

The V gene is TRBV27, the J gene TRBJ2-7; maybe TRBD1 (6 bases). This CDR3 is built from 15 residues. With 1 base removed from V and 1 base from J, the gap between germline ends came to 11 bases. Germline-derived CDR1 and CDR2 are MNHEY and SMNVEV (reference sequence). The CDR3 loop reads CASSLFGGPSYEQYF. For the CDR3, the DNA is TGTGCCAGCAGTTTATTTGGGGGCCCGTCCTACGAGCAGTACTTC.

This sequence joins TRBV4-2 and TRBJ2-7; a weak D match, TRBD2 (5 bases). Germline V gives CDR1 LGHNA, CDR2 YNFKEQ. This CDR3 comprises 13 residues. Deletions cut 0 bases from V and 3 bases from J, with 6 bases between. The CDR3 DNA follows: TGTGCCAGCAGCCAAGAGAGGGACTACGAGCAGTACTTC. It yields the protein CASSQERDYEQYF.

The chain carries TRBV11-1 and TRBJ1-1; 8 bases match TRBD1. This CDR3 contains 15 residues. The V and J ends lost 3 bases and 0 bases, in that order; junction bases with no gene match: 3. Germline lookup yields CDR1 SGHAT and CDR2 FQDESV (reference sequence). CDR3 nucleotide sequence: TGTGCCAGCAGCTTCGGGACAGGAATGAACACTGAAGCTTTCTTT. This codes for CASSFGTGMNTEAFF.

The V gene is TRBV20-1, the J gene TRBJ2-7; the match to TRBD1 covers 7 bases. With V trimmed by 5 bases and J by 3 bases, 1 base remained unmatched. The CDR3 consists of 11 residues. Germline CDR1 reads DFQATT; CDR2 reads SNEGSKA (reference sequence). The CDR3 reads CSAGQDYEQYF. The CDR3 bases are TGCAGTGCTGGACAGGACTACGAGCAGTACTTC.

The rearrangement links TRBV4-3 to TRBJ2-1, with a weak D call TRBD2 (6 bases). V was pared by 2 bases and J by 10 bases, with 6 bases between. This CDR3 is 11 amino acids long. Germline CDR1 is LGHNA and CDR2 is YSLEER. CDR3 region: CASSQTSEQFF. The CDR3 DNA sequence: TGCGCCAGCAGCCAAACTAGCGAGCAGTTCTTC.

The rearrangement uses TRBV10-3 and TRBJ1-6; 8 bases are a match to TRBD1. The V segment lost 5 bases and the J segment 5 bases; nucleotides outside the gene matches: 8. The CDR3 sequence is 16 residues long. Germline CDR1 and CDR2: ENHRY and SYGVKD. The CDR3 loop is CAISLDRGPNNSPLHF. The CDR3 DNA follows: TGTGCCATCAGTCTCGACAGGGGTCCTAATAATTCACCCCTCCACTTT.

The count of this clone is one. This sequence joins TRBV7-3 and TRBJ1-1; tentatively, D is TRBD1 (5 bases). Trimming left V 5 bases short and J 5 bases short, with 15 bases between. The length of the CDR3 is 14 residues. CDR1 SGHTA and CDR2 FQGTGA come from the germline V gene. CDR3 region: CASSPSLGGTEAFF. In DNA, the CDR3 is TGTGCCAGCAGCCCATCCCTCGGGGGGACTGAAGCTTTCTTT.

In regard to this clone: An end of the junction differs from the germline gene, which may be a read error. The chain uses TRBV4-2 and TRBJ2-2; D ambiguous. This CDR3 has 15 amino acids. Germline V CDR1 and CDR2: LGHNA, YNFKEQ. The CDR3 region has the DNA TGTGCCAGCACCCAAAGGGAATCGAACACCGGGGAGCTGTTTTTT. Translating gives CASTQRESNTGELFF.

The J gene is TRBJ1-1, the V gene TRBV6-6, with D possibly matching TRBD1 (6 bases). Trimming took off 4 bases at V and 3 bases at J, with 12 bases between the two ends. The germline CDR1 and CDR2 sequences are MNHNY and SVGAGI (reference sequence). This CDR3 spans 14 amino acids. The CDR3: CASSFFTGHTEAFF. In DNA, the CDR3 is TGTGCCAGCAGTTTTTTCACAGGGCACACTGAAGCTTTCTTT.

The chain employs TRBV19 and TRBJ1-2; maybe TRBD1 (6 bases). Trimming shortened V by 11 bases and J by 5 bases, and 18 bases separated the two germline ends. Looked up from germline, CDR1 is LNHDA and CDR2 is SQIVND (reference sequence). The CDR3 totals 13 residues. In DNA form, the CDR3 reads TGTGCCTCAACGGAACAGGGTGGGTATGGCTACACCTTC. This sequence encodes CASTEQGGYGYTF.

This clone occurred once. The chain links TRBV27 to TRBJ2-3; weak D call: TRBD1 (5 bases). The ends were cut back, 2 bases at V and 1 base at J, with 10 bases in the middle. CDR3 size: 15 residues. The germline V gene encodes CDR1 MNHEY and CDR2 SMNVEV (reference sequence). CDR3 DNA: TGTGCCAGCAGTTTAAAGGGGCGCGGCACAGATACGCAGTATTTT. Amino acids: CASSLKGRGTDTQYF.